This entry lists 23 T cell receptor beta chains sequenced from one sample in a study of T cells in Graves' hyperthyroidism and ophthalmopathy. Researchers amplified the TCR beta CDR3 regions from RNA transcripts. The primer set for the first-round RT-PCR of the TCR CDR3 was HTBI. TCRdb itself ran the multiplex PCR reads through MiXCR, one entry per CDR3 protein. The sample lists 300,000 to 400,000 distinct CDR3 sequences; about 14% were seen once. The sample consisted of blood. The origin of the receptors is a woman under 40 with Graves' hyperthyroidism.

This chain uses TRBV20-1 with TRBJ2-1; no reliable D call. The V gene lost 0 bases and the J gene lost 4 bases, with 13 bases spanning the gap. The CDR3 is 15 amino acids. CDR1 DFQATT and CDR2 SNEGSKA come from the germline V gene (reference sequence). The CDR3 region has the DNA TGCAGTGCTAGAGATTTGGTGACCCCGTACAATGAGCAGTTCTTC. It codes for CSARDLVTPYNEQFF.

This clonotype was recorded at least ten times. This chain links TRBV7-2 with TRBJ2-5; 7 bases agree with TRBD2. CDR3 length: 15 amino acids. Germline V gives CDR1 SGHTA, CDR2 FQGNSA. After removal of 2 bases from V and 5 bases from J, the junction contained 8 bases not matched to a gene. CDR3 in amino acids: CASSLWAGEAETQYF. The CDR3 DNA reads TGTGCCAGCAGCTTATGGGCGGGAGAAGCGGAGACCCAGTACTTC.

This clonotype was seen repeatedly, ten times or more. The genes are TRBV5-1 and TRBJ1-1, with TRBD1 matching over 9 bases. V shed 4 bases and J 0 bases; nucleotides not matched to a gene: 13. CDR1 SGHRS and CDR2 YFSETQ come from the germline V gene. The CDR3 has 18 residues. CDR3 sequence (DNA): TGCGCCAGCAGCCTAAGGAAGGGACAGGGCGAACTGAACACTGAAGCTTTCTTT. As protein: CASSLRKGQGELNTEAFF.

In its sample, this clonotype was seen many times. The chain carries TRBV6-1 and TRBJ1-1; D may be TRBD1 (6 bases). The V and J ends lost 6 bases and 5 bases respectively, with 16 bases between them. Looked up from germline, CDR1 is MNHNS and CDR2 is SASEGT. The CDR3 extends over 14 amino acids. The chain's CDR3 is CASRLGGGATEAFF. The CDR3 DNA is TGTGCCAGCAGGCTCGGGGGGGGGGCGACTGAAGCTTTCTTT.

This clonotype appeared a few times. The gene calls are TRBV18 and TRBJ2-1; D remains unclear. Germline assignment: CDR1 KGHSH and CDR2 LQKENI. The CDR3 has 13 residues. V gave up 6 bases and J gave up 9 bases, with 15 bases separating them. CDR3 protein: CASSPLRLGEQFF. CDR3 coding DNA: TGTGCCAGCTCTCCTTTACGGCTGGGTGAGCAGTTCTTC.

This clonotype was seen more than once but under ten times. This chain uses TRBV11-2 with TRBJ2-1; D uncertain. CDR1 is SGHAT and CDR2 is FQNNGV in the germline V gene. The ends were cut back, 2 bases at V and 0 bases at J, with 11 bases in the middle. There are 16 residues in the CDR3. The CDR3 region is CASSLRADRSYNEQFF. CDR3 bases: TGTGCCAGCAGCTTACGAGCCGACCGCTCCTACAATGAGCAGTTCTTC.

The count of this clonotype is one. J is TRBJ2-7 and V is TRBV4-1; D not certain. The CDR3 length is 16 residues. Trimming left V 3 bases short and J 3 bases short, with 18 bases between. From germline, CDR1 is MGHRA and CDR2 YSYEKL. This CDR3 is CASSHGDSLGFYEQYF. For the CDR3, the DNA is TGCGCCAGCAGCCATGGAGATTCTCTCGGGTTCTACGAGCAGTACTTC.

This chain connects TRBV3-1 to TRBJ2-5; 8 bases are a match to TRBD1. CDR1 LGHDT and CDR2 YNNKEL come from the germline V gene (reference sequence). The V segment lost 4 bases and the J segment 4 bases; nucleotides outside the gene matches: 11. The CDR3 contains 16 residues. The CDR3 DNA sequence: TGTGCCAGCAGCCTTTACGACAGGGGTAGAGCAGAGACCCAGTACTTC. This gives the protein CASSLYDRGRAETQYF.

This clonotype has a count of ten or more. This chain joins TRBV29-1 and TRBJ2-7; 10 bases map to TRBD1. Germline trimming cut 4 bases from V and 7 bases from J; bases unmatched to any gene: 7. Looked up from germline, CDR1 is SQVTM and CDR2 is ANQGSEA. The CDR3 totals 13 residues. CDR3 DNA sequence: TGCAGCGTTGCCGGGACAGGGGTCGGTGAGCAGTACTTC. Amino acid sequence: CSVAGTGVGEQYF.

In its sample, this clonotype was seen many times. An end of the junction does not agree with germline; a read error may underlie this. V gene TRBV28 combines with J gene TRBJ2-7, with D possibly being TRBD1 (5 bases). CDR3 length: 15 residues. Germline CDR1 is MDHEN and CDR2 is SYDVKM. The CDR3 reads CATGQWTLGPYGQYF. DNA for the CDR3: TGTGCCACCGGCCAATGGACCTTGGGGCCCTACGGGCAGTACTTC.

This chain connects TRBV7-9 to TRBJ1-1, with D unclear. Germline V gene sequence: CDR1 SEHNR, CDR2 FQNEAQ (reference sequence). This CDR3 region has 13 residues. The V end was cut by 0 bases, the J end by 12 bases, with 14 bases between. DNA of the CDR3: TGTGCCAGCAGCTTAGCAGCCGACCGGGCGACTTTCTTT. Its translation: CASSLAADRATFF.

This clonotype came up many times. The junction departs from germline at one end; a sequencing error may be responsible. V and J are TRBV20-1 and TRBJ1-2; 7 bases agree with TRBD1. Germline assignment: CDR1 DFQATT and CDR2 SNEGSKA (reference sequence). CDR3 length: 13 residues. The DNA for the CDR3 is TGCAGTGTTAGAGGGGACAGACTCTATGGCTACACCTTC. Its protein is CSVRGDRLYGYTF.

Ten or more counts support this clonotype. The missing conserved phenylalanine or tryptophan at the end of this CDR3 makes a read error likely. CDR3 region: CASGLTGGNTEAFL. The CDR3 region has the DNA TGTGCCAGCGGCCTAACAGGGGGGAACACTGAAGCTTTCCTT. The chain couples TRBV12-3 or TRBV12-4 to TRBJ1-1; 8 bases agree with TRBD1. This CDR3 region has 14 residues. Unmatched junction bases numbered 6, after V lost 8 bases and J lost 1 base.

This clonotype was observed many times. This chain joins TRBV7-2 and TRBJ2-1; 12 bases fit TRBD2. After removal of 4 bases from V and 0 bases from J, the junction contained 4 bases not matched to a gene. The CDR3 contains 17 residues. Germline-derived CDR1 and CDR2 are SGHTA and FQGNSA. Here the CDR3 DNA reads TGTGCCAGCAGCTCCGGGACTAGCGGGTACTCCTACAATGAGCAGTTCTTC. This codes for CASSSGTSGYSYNEQFF.

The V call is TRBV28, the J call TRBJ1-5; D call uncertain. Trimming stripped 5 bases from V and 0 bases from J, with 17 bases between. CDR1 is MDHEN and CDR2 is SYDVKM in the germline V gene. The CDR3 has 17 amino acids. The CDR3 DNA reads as TGTGCCAGCAGTCGCCCGGGAGCCTATTATAGCAATCAGCCCCAGCATTTT. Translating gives CASSRPGAYYSNQPQHF. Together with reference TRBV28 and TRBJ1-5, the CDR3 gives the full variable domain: DVKVTQSSRYLVKRTGEKVFLECVQDMDHENMFWYRQDPGLGLRLIYFSYDVKMKEKGDIPEGYSVSREKKERFSLILESASTNQTSMYLCASSRPGAYYSNQPQHFGDGTRLSIL.

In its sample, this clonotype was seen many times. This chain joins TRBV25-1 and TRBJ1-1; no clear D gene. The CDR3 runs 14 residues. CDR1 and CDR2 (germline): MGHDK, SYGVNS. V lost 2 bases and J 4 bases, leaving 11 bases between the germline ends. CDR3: CASSEPDFPTEAFF. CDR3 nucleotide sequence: TGTGCCAGCAGTGAACCCGACTTCCCCACTGAAGCTTTCTTT. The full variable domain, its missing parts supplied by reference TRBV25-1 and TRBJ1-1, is EADIYQTPRYLVIGTGKKITLECSQTMGHDKMYWYQQDPGMELHLIHYSYGVNSTEKGDLSSESTVSRIRTEHFPLTLESARPSHTSQYLCASSEPDFPTEAFFGQGTRLTVV.

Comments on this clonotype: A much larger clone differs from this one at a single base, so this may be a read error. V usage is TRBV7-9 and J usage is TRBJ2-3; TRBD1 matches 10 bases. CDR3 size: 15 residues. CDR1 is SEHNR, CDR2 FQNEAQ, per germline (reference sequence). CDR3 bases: TGTGTCAGCAGCCGACAGGGGGCAAGGGGAGATACGCAGTATTTT. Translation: CVSSRQGARGDTQYF.

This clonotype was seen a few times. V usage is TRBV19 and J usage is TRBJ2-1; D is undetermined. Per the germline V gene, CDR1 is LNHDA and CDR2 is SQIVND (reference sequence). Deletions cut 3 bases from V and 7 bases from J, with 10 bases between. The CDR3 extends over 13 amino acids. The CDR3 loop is CASSIWLSNEQFF. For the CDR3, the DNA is TGTGCCAGTAGTATTTGGCTATCGAATGAGCAGTTCTTC.

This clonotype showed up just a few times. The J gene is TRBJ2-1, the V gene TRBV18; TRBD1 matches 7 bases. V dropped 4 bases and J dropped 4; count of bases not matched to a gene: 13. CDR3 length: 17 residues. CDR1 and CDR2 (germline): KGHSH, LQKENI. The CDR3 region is CASSQIHAGTAYNEQFF. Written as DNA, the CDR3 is TGTGCCAGCTCACAAATCCATGCCGGGACAGCTTACAATGAGCAGTTCTTC.

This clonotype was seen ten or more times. The CDR3: CASSEGDRSTDTQYF. DNA for the CDR3: TGTGCCAGCAGTGAGGGGGACCGGAGCACAGATACGCAGTATTTT. The chain has TRBV6-1 and TRBJ2-3; D possibly uses TRBD1 or TRBD2 (5 bases each). This CDR3 contains 15 residues. CDR1 is MNHNS, CDR2 SASEGT, per germline. The V end was cut by 3 bases, the J end by 0 bases, with 10 bases between.

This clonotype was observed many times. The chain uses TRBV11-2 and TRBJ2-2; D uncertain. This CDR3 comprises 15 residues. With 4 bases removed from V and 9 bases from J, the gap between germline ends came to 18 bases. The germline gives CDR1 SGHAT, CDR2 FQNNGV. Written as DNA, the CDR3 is TGTGCCAGCAGCTCGACGTTCCCCTCCTCCCGGGAGCTGTTTTTT. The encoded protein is CASSSTFPSSRELFF.

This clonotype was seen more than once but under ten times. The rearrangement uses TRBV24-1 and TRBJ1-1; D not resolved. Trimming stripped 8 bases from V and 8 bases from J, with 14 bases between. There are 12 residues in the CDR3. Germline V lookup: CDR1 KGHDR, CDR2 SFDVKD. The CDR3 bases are TGTGCCACCACGAATGGTGCCGACGAAGCTTTCTTT. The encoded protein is CATTNGADEAFF.

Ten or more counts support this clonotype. CDR3 coding DNA: TGTGCCAGCAGCCAAGAGGGCCAGGGCGCCGGGGAGCTGTTTTTT. Its protein is CASSQEGQGAGELFF. V usage is TRBV3-1 and J usage is TRBJ2-2; tentatively, D is TRBD1 (5 bases). V was cut by 0 bases and J by 6 bases, with 11 bases left in between. Germline V CDR1 and CDR2: LGHDT, YNNKEL (reference sequence). The CDR3 is 15 amino acids.